This TCR beta chain was retrieved from a study of blood T cells in healthy people across ages. The second PCR ran about 7 to 12 cycles with a sample-barcoded 5' primer and J-beta primers. A template-switch adaptor with 12 random nucleotides tagged each cDNA molecule. Individual samples furnished no less than 3 million CDR3-containing paired-end reads apiece. Each CDR3 protein is one row after TCRdb ran MiXCR on the 5' RACE reads. The data show roughly 1,300,000 distinct CDR3 sequences, with 59% seen just once and 6.5% to 8% held by the top ten. This CDR3 has 14 amino acids. Germline assignment: CDR1 DFQATT and CDR2 SNEGSKA (reference sequence). With 5 bases clipped from V and 7 bases from J, the junction kept 3 bases outside the gene matches.

This TCR was recovered from a man aged 18 to 29 in good health. This chain uses TRBV20-1 with TRBJ1-6, with 12 bases fitting TRBD1. Sequenced sample: blood. CDR3 sequence: CSAYGTGGNSPLHF. CDR3 nucleotide sequence: TGCAGTGCTTACGGGACAGGGGGCAATTCACCCCTCCACTTT.